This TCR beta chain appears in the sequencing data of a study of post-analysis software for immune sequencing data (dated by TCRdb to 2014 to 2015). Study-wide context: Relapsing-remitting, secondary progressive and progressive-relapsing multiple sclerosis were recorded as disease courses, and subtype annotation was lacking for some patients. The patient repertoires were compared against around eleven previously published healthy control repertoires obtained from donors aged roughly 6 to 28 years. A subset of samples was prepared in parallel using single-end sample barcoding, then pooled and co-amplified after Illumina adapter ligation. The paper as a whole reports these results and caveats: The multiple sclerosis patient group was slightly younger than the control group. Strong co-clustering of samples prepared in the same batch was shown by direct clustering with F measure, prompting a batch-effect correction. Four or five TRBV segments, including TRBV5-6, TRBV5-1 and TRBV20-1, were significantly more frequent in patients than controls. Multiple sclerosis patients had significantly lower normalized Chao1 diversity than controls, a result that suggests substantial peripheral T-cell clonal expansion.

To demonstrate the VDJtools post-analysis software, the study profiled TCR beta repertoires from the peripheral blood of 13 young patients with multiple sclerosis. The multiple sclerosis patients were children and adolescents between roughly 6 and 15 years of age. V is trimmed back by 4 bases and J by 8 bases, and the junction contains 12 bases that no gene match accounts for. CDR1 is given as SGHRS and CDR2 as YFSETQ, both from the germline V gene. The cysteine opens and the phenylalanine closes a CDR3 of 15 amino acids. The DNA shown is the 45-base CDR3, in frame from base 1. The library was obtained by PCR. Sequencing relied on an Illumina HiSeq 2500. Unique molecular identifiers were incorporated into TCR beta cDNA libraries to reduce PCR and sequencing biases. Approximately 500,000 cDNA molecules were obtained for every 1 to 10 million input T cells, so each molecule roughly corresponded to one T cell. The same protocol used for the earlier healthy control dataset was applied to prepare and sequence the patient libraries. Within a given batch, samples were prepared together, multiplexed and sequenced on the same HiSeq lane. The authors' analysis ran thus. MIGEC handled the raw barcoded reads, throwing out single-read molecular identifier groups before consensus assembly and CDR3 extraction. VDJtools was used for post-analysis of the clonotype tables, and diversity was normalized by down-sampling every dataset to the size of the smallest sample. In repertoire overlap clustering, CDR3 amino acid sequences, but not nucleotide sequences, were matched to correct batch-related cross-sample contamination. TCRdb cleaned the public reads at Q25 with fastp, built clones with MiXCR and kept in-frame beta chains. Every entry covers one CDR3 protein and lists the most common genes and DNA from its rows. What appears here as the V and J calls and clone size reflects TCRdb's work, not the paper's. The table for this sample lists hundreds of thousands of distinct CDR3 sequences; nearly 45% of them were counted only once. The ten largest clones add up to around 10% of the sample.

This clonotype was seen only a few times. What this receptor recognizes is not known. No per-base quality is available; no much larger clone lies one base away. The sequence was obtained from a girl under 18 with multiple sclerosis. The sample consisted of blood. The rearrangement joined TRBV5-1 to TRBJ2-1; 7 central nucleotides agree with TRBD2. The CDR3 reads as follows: CASSLLTSTGDEQFF. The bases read TGCGCCAGCAGCCTACTGACTAGCACGGGCGATGAGCAGTTCTTC. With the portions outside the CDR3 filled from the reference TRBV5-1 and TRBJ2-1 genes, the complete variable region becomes KAGVTQTPRYLIKTRGQQVTLSCSPISGHRSVSWYQQTPGQGLQFLFEYFSETQRNKGNFPGRFSGRQFSNSRSEMNVSTLELGDSALYLCASSLLTSTGDEQFFGPGTRLTVL.